The TCR beta chain described here comes from a study of PD-1 blockade in classical Hodgkin lymphoma. Study-wide context: Patients had nivolumab dosed at 3 mg/kg, delivered intravenously every 2 weeks. The study, taken as a whole, reports: There was a significant rise in CD4+ TCR diversity by C4D1, with no such rise for CD8+.

Regarding this clone: Its antigen is currently unknown.

The trim removed 5 bases at V and 6 bases at J, leaving 9 bases unmatched. The CDR3 length is 15 residues. Germline V lookup: CDR1 SGHAT, CDR2 FQDESV (reference sequence). Here immunoSEQ multiplex PCR was the method, and the copy in TCRdb shows in-frame clones only, minus some. Among tens of thousands of clones listed, more than 80% were seen once. Time point reported: cycle 4 day 1 (C4D1), after 6 weeks of nivolumab. Exposure to brentuximab vedotin varied, and each patient had relapsed following autologous stem cell transplantation. The chain carries TRBV11-1 and TRBJ2-7; 11 bases map to TRBD1. Source: peripheral blood mononuclear cells (PBMCs), taken before the fourth cycle of nivolumab. The sequence was obtained from a human donor with classical Hodgkin lymphoma. CDR3 in amino acids: CASSNYGQGAGEQYF. The CDR3 DNA reads TGTGCCAGCAGCAATTACGGACAGGGGGCGGGCGAGCAGTACTTC.